The clone carrying this TCR beta chain was picked up a small number of times. cDNA serving as the sequencing template came from extracted, reverse transcribed RNA. Profiling relied on immunoSEQ multiplex PCR, and the TCRdb table lists in-frame clones only, not all of them. Of hundreds of thousands of clones detected, 66% appear once; the ten largest clones hold 1% to 1.5%. CDR1 and CDR2 (germline): SNHLY, FYNNEI. The CDR3 is 14 amino acids. Regarding treatment: oral pan-JAK inhibitor, 5-10 mg twice daily. This entry is derived from a study of CD8+ T cells in alopecia areata. The starting material was CD4+ T cells sorted from blood, obtained around week 44, from a patient treated with tofacitinib. The TCR sequence derives from a human donor with alopecia areata. The chain uses TRBV2 and TRBJ2-5; D gene unclear. The DNA end is more similar to TRBJ2-7, so the J call may be wrong. CDR3 region: CASNQPEAPYEQYF. CDR3 DNA sequence: TGTGCCAGCAACCAACCAGAGGCCCCCTACGAGCAGTACTTC.